The 15 T cell receptor beta chains in this list originate from one sample, sequenced in a study of beta chain features in type 1 diabetes. The entirety of the isolated RNA underwent reverse transcription, so expressed TCRB transcripts were sequenced. The data were produced by immunoSEQ multiplex PCR, yet TCRdb's version contains in-frame clones alone and is incomplete. This table holds hundreds of thousands of clones, over 12% found once. Study results and caveats: The study found moderately but significantly shorter TCRB CDR3s in all four CD4+ subsets of Type 1 diabetes patients.

Antigens of these TCRs are unknown. The sequenced sample consisted of naive CD4+ T cells from blood. These receptor sequences come from a man younger than 35 with type 1 diabetes.

This clone was seen more than once but under ten times. DNA of the CDR3: TGTGCCAGCAGCCCCGGGACTAGCGGGAGAGACTACGAGCAGTACTTC. The encoded protein is CASSPGTSGRDYEQYF. V usage is TRBV7-9 and J usage is TRBJ2-7; TRBD2 agrees at 14 bases. CDR3 size: 16 residues. Germline V gene lookup returns CDR1 SEHNR and CDR2 FQNEAQ (reference sequence). V lost 5 bases and J lost 3; bases outside the gene matches: 6.

V gene TRBV11-3 combines with J gene TRBJ2-3, with D perhaps TRBD2 (5 bases). The CDR3 has 14 amino acids. CDR1 SGHNT and CDR2 YENEEA come from the germline V gene. Deletions cut 5 bases from V and 4 bases from J, with 13 bases between. This chain's CDR3 is CASSRGLEADTQYF. CDR3 nucleotides: TGTGCCAGCAGCCGAGGACTGGAGGCAGATACGCAGTATTTT.

The chain is built from TRBV19 and TRBJ1-2, with TRBD1 as a possible D gene (5 bases). Trimming pared 6 bases from V and 4 bases from J, leaving 15 bases between. The germline gives CDR1 LNHDA, CDR2 SQIVND (reference sequence). The length of the CDR3 is 14 residues. The CDR3 loop reads CASSPMGRFYGYTF. As DNA, the CDR3 is TGTGCCAGTAGCCCGATGGGGCGGTTCTATGGCTACACCTTC.

The rearrangement links TRBV7-9 to TRBJ2-7; D is uncertain. From germline, CDR1 is SEHNR and CDR2 FQNEAQ (reference sequence). The CDR3 is 14 residues long. V shed 5 bases and J shed 5 bases, with 16 bases lying between them. CDR3: CASSPTGIVDEQYF. Written as DNA, the CDR3 is TGTGCCAGCAGCCCGACGGGTATTGTTGACGAGCAGTACTTC.

In this sample, this clone turned up a few times. The gene calls are TRBV5-1 and TRBJ2-7; no clear D. Trimming removed 1 base from V and 3 bases from J, with 8 bases in between. The germline V gene has CDR1 SGHRS and CDR2 YFSETQ. This CDR3 is 13 amino acids long. The CDR3 protein is CASSLLEDYEQYF. The CDR3 nucleotides read TGCGCCAGCAGCTTGCTAGAAGACTACGAGCAGTACTTC.

The chain joins TRBV18 to TRBJ1-1; tentatively, D is TRBD1 (6 bases). V was shortened by 5 bases and J by 2 bases, with 18 bases between the two germline ends. There are 16 residues in the CDR3. Looked up from germline, CDR1 is KGHSH and CDR2 is LQKENI. This CDR3 is CASSDYSTGLNTEAFF. The CDR3 nucleotides are TGTGCCAGCTCAGACTACTCGACAGGCCTTAACACTGAAGCTTTCTTT. Full variable domain (rest looked up from reference TRBV18 and TRBJ1-1): NAGVMQNPRHLVRRRGQEARLRCSPMKGHSHVYWYRQLPEEGLKFMVYLQKENIIDESGMPKERFSAEFPKEGPSILRIQQVVRGDSAAYFCASSDYSTGLNTEAFFGQGTRLTVV.

A note on this clone: Other DNA sequences in this specimen translate into the identical CDR3. The chain has TRBV30 and TRBJ1-5; D unresolved. The germline V gene encodes CDR1 GTSNPN and CDR2 SVGIG (reference sequence). The CDR3 covers 13 residues. Trimming cost V 0 bases and J 6 bases, with 9 bases left between them. CDR3 in amino acids: CAWSVRGGQPQHF. CDR3 DNA sequence: TGTGCCTGGAGTGTCCGCGGAGGTCAGCCCCAGCATTTT.

About this clone: Other DNA variants within this sample encode the same CDR3. The chain is built from TRBV20-1 and TRBJ1-1; no clear D. Germline V gives CDR1 DFQATT, CDR2 SNEGSKA (reference sequence). This CDR3 is 11 amino acids long. V gave up 0 bases and J gave up 8 bases, with 7 bases separating them. This CDR3 reads CSARDRAEAFF. CDR3 coding DNA: TGCAGTGCTAGAGATAGGGCAGAAGCTTTCTTT.

As to this clone: Other DNA sequences in this specimen translate into the identical CDR3. The CDR3 sequence: CASSLQGANTEAFF. Written as DNA, the CDR3 is TGCGCCAGCAGTTTACAGGGGGCAAACACTGAAGCTTTCTTT. V is TRBV5-1 and J is TRBJ1-1, with 9 bases that match TRBD1. Trimming cost V 5 bases and J 2 bases; bases outside gene matches: 4. CDR1 and CDR2 from the germline V gene are SGHRS and YFSETQ. The CDR3 consists of 14 residues. Full variable domain (remainder filled in from reference TRBV5-1 and TRBJ1-1): KAGVTQTPRYLIKTRGQQVTLSCSPISGHRSVSWYQQTPGQGLQFLFEYFSETQRNKGNFPGRFSGRQFSNSRSEMNVSTLELGDSALYLCASSLQGANTEAFFGQGTRLTVV.

The J gene is TRBJ1-4, the V gene TRBV9, with 10 positions matching TRBD1. The CDR3 length is 14 residues. CDR1 and CDR2 from the germline V gene are SGDLS and YYNGEE. Trimming removed 0 bases from V and 7 bases from J; junction bases left unmatched: 0. The CDR3: CASSVGDRGEKLFF. CDR3 nucleotides: TGTGCCAGCAGCGTAGGGGACAGGGGTGAAAAACTGTTTTTT. The full variable domain, its missing parts supplied by reference TRBV9 and TRBJ1-4, is DSGVTQTPKHLITATGQRVTLRCSPRSGDLSVYWYQQSLDQGLQFLIQYYNGEERAKGNILERFSAQQFPDLHSELNLSSLELGDSALYFCASSVGDRGEKLFFGSGTQLSVL.

This clone came up a few times. The chain is built from TRBV19 and TRBJ2-7; 9 bases line up with TRBD1. Per germline, CDR1 LNHDA and CDR2 SQIVND (reference sequence). Germline trimming cut 4 bases from V and 5 bases from J; bases unmatched to any gene: 3. The CDR3 is 13 amino acids. CDR3 DNA: TGTGCCAGTAGTACCGACAGGGGGGACGAGCAGTACTTC. The encoded protein is CASSTDRGDEQYF.

There are a few counts of this clone. The chain couples TRBV18 to TRBJ2-1, with no clear D. The CDR3 covers 13 residues. Between the trimmed V and J ends, which lost 0 bases and 5 bases, there was a span of 5 bases. Germline V CDR1 and CDR2: KGHSH, LQKENI. The CDR3: CASSPPTNNEQFF. The CDR3, as DNA: TGTGCCAGCTCACCACCAACCAACAATGAGCAGTTCTTC.

This chain connects TRBV27 to TRBJ2-3; 7 nucleotides agree with TRBD1. V shed 7 bases, J shed 2 bases, and the junction held 9 bases outside the gene matches. The CDR3 sequence is 15 residues long. Looked up from germline, CDR1 is MNHEY and CDR2 is SMNVEV (reference sequence). CDR3 bases: TGTGCCAGCAAGGCCTGGGACAGCCACACAGATACGCAGTATTTT. Translated: CASKAWDSHTDTQYF.

The chain recombines TRBV28 with TRBJ2-7, with 8 bases aligning to TRBD2. V shed 2 bases and J 6 bases; nucleotides not matched to a gene: 12. The CDR3 loop spans 16 amino acids. The V gene's germline CDR1 is MDHEN and CDR2 SYDVKM. The DNA for the CDR3 is TGTGCCAGCAGTTTAGTAAGTGGACTAGCCAGGGGCGAGCAGTACTTC. The encoded protein is CASSLVSGLARGEQYF.

This clone was counted only a few times. This chain connects TRBV2 to TRBJ2-1; D is unresolved. The germline gives CDR1 SNHLY, CDR2 FYNNEI. V lost 4 bases to trimming and J lost 8 bases, with 9 bases between them. The CDR3 runs to 12 residues. In DNA form, the CDR3 reads TGTGCCAGCAGTGCCCCGGGCTATGAGCAGTTCTTC. The encoded protein is CASSAPGYEQFF. Using reference TRBV2 and TRBJ2-1 for the parts outside the CDR3, the full variable domain is EPEVTQTPSHQVTQMGQEVILRCVPISNHLYFYWYRQILGQKVEFLVSFYNNEISEKSEIFDDQFSVERPDGSNFTLKIRSTKLEDSAMYFCASSAPGYEQFFGPGTRLTVL.